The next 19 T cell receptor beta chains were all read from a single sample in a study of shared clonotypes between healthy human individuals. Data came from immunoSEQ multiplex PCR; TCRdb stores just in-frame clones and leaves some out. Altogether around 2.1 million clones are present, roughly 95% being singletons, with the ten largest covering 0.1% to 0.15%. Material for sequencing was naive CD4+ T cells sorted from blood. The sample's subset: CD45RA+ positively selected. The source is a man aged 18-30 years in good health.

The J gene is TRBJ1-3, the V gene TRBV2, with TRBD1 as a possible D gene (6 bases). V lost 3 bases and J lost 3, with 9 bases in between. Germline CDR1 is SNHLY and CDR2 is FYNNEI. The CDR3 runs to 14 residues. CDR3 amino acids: CASSELQGGNTIYF. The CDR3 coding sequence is TGTGCCAGCAGTGAGCTACAGGGTGGAAACACCATATATTTT.

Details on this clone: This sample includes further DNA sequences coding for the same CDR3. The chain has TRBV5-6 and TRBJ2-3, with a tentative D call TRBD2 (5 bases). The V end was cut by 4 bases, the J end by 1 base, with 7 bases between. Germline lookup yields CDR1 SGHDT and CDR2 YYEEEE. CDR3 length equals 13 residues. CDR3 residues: CASSLRGTDTQYF. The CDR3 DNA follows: TGTGCCAGCAGCCTGCGGGGCACAGATACGCAGTATTTT.

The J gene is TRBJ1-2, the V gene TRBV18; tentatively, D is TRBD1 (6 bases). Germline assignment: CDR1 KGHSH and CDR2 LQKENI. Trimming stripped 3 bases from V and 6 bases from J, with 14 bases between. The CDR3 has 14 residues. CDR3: CASSPAGAYNGYTF. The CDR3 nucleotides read TGTGCCAGCTCACCTGCGGGGGCTTACAATGGCTACACCTTC.

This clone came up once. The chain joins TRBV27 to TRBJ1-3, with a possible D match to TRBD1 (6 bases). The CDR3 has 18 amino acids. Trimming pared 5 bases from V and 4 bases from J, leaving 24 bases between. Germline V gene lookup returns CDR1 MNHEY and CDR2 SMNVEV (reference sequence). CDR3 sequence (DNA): TGTGCCAGCAGTCTACCCCTCGCACCCGCCGGACAGGGAAACACCATATATTTT. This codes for CASSLPLAPAGQGNTIYF.

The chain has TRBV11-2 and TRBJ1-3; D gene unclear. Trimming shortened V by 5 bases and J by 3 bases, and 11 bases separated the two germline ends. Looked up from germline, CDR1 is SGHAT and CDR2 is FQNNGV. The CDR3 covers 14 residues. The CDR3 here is CASSPGRLGNTIYF. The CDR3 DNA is TGTGCCAGCAGCCCTGGCCGGCTTGGAAACACCATATATTTT.

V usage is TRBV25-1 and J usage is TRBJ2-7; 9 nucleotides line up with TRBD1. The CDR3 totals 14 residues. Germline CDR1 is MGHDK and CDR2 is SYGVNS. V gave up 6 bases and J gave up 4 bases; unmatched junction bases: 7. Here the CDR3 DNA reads TGTGCCAGCAGCGCCGGGACAGGGTCTTACGAGCAGTACTTC. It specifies CASSAGTGSYEQYF.

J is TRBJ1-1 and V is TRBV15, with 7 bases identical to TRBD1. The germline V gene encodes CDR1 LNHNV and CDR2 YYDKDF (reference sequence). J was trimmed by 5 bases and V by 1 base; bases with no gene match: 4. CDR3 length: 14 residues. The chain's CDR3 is CATSRAQGRTEAFF. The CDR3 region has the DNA TGTGCCACCAGCAGAGCACAGGGGAGGACTGAAGCTTTCTTT.

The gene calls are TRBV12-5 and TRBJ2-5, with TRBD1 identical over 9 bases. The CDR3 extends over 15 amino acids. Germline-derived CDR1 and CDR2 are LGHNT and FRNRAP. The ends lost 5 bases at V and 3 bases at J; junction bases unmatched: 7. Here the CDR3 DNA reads TGTGCTAGTGGTACCACACAGGGGGCAAAAGAGACCCAGTACTTC. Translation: CASGTTQGAKETQYF.

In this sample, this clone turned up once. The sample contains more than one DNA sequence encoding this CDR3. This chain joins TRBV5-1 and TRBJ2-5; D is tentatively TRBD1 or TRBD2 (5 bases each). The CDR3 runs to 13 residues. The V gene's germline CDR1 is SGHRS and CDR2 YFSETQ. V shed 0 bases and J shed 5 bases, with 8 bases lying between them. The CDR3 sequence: CASSLGQRETQYF. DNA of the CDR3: TGCGCCAGCAGCTTGGGACAGCGGGAGACCCAGTACTTC. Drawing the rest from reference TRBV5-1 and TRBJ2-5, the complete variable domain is KAGVTQTPRYLIKTRGQQVTLSCSPISGHRSVSWYQQTPGQGLQFLFEYFSETQRNKGNFPGRFSGRQFSNSRSEMNVSTLELGDSALYLCASSLGQRETQYFGPGTRLLVL.

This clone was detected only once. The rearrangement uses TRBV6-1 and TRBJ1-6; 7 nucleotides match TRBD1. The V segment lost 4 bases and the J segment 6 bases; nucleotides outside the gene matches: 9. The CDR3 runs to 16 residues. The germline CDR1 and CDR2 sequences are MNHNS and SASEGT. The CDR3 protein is CASSAPTGVSNSPLHF. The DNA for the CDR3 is TGTGCCAGCAGTGCCCCAACAGGGGTATCTAATTCACCCCTCCACTTT.

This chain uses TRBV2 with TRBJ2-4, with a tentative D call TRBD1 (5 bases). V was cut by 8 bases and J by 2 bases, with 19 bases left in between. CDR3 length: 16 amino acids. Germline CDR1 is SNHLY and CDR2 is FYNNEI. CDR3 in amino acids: CASLGWGEPSKNIQYF. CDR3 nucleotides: TGTGCCAGCCTTGGGTGGGGCGAACCATCCAAAAACATTCAGTACTTC. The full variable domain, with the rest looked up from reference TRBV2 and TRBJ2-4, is EPEVTQTPSHQVTQMGQEVILRCVPISNHLYFYWYRQILGQKVEFLVSFYNNEISEKSEIFDDQFSVERPDGSNFTLKIRSTKLEDSAMYFCASLGWGEPSKNIQYFGAGTRLSVL.

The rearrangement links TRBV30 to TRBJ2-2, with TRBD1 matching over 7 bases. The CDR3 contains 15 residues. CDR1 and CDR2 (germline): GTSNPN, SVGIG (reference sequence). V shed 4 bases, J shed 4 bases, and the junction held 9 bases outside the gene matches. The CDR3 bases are TGTGCCTGGAATCGACAGGGCGATATCACCGGGGAGCTGTTTTTT. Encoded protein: CAWNRQGDITGELFF. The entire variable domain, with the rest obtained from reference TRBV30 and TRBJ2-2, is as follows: SQTIHQWPATLVQPVGSPLSLECTVEGTSNPNLYWYRQAAGRGLQLLFYSVGIGQISSEVPQNLSASRPQDRQFILSSKKLLLSDSGFYLCAWNRQGDITGELFFGEGSRLTVL.

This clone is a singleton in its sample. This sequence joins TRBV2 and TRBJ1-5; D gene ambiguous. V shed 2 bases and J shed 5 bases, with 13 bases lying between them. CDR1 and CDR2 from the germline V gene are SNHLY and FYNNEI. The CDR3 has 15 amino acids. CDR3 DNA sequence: TGTGCCAGCAGTGAATGGGTGGAGGGATATCAGCCCCAGCATTTT. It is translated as CASSEWVEGYQPQHF.

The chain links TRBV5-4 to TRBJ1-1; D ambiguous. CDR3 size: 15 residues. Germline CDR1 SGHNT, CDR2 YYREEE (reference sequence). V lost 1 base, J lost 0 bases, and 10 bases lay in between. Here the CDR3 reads CASSLIGDLNTEAFF. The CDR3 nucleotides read TGTGCCAGCAGCTTGATAGGAGATTTGAACACTGAAGCTTTCTTT.

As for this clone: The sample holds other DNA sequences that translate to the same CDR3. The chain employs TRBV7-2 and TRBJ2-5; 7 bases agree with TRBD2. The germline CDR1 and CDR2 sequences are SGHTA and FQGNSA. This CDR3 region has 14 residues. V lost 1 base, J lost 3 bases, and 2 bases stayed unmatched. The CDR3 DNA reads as TGTGCCAGCAGCTTAGGGCTAGCGGAAGAGACCCAGTACTTC. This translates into CASSLGLAEETQYF. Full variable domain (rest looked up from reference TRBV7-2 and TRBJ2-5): GAGVSQSPSNKVTEKGKDVELRCDPISGHTALYWYRQSLGQGLEFLIYFQGNSAPDKSGLPSDRFSAERTGGSVSTLTIQRTQQEDSAVYLCASSLGLAEETQYFGPGTRLLVL.

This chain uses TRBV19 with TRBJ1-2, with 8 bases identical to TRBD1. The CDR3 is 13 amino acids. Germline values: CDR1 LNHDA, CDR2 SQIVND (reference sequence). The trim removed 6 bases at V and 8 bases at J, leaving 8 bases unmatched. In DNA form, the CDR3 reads TGTGCCAGTAGGCCTGACAGGGGTACAGGCTACACCTTC. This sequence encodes CASRPDRGTGYTF.

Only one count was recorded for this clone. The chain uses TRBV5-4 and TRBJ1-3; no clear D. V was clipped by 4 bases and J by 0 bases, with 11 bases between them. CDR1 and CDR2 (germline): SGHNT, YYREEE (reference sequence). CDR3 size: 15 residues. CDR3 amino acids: CASSQDGSSGNTIYF. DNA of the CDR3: TGTGCCAGCAGCCAGGACGGGAGCTCTGGAAACACCATATATTTT. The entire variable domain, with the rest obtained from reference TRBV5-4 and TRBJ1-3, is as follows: ETGVTQSPTHLIKTRGQQVTLRCSSQSGHNTVSWYQQALGQGPQFIFQYYREEENGRGNFPPRFSGLQFPNYSSELNVNALELDDSALYLCASSQDGSSGNTIYFGEGSWLTVV.

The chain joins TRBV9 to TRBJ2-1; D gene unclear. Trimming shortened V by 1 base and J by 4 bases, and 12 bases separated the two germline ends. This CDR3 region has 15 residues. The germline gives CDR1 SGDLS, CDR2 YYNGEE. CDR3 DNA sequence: TGTGCCAGCAGCGTAATGTTCGGAGAGTACAATGAGCAGTTCTTC. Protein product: CASSVMFGEYNEQFF.

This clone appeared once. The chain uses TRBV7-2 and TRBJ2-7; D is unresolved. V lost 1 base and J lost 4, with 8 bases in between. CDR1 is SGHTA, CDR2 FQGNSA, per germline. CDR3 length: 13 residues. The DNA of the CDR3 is TGTGCCAGCAGCTTAGTGGATCCTTACGAGCAGTACTTC. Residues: CASSLVDPYEQYF. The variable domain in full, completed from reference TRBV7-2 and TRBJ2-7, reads GAGVSQSPSNKVTEKGKDVELRCDPISGHTALYWYRQSLGQGLEFLIYFQGNSAPDKSGLPSDRFSAERTGGSVSTLTIQRTQQEDSAVYLCASSLVDPYEQYFGPGTRLTVT.